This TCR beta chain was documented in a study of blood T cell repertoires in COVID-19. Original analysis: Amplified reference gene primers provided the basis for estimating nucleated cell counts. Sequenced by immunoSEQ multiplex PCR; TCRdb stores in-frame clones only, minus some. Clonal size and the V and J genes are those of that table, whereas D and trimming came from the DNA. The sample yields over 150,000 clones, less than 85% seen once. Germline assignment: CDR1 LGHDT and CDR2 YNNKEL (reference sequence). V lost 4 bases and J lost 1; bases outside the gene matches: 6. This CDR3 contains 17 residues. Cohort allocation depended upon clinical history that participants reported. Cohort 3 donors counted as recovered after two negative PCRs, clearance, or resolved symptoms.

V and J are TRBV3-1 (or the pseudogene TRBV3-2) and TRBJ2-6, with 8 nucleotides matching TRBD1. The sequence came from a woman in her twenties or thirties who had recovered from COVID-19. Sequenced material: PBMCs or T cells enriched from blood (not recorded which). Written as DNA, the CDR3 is TGTGCCAGCAGCCCAGGGACAGGTGATTCTGGGGCCAACGTCCTGACTTTC. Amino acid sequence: CASSPGTGDSGANVLTF.